This T cell receptor (beta chain) was observed in a study of T cell responses to AZD1222 COVID-19 vaccine. CDR1 is LGHDT and CDR2 is YNNKEL in the germline V gene (reference sequence). The V gene end was trimmed by 1 base and the J gene end by 4 bases; junction bases not matched to a gene: 7. The CDR3 consists of 17 residues. Regarding this clone: What it binds is not known.

Study-wide points: After the peak T cell response, and only then, were repertoires sampled. Among the donors, most were white British and more were female, and clonal diversity was possibly underestimated. Distributed over spike, vaccine-associated CD4 TCRs predominated at 160-218 and 743-854. Unmutated variant regions are reportedly the target of nearly half of TCRs that are spike-specific.

Generated by immunoSEQ multiplex PCR, the TCRdb table keeps only in-frame clones and is missing some. Here the sample spans around 78,000 clones, roughly 86% being singletons. The clonotype was recovered from an adult in good health. The rearrangement joins TRBV3-1 (or the pseudogene TRBV3-2) to TRBJ2-2, with 9 bases lining up with TRBD1. The source was peripheral blood, collected on day 0 of MenACWY control vaccination. Written as DNA, the CDR3 is TGTGCCAGCAGCCAAGTGGGTACAGGGGGCAGCACCGGGGAGCTGTTTTTT. Its protein is CASSQVGTGGSTGELFF.